The source of this T cell receptor (beta chain) is a study of vaccination and CD4 T cells after COVID-19. As to this clonotype: Antigen unknown.

Cultured CD4+ T-cell DNA underwent Oncomine TCR Beta short-read sequencing. Extraction of genomic DNA was performed on cultured CD4+ T cells. TCRdb processed the PCR reads anew with MiXCR; each CDR3 protein has one entry. The sample shows about 11,000 distinct CDR3 sequences, 65% of them seen only once. Treatment specified: roughly 11-day PBMC culture with coronavirus spike peptide pools or control peptides (ViraFEST assay). Replacement of half the medium with fresh IL-2 medium took place on days 3 and 7. This CDR3 comprises 15 residues. Sequenced here: CD4+ T cells from blood, cultured in vitro, sampled before SARS-CoV-2 vaccination. This sequence joins TRBV21-1 and TRBJ2-7; the table's D call, TRBD1, was not checked against the DNA. TRBV21-1 has pseudogene status. This TCR came from a human donor who had recovered from COVID-19. CDR3 amino acids: CASSQGWGPPYEQYF. In DNA form, the CDR3 reads TGTGCCAGCAGCCAGGGTTGGGGACCTCCCTACGAGCAGTACTTC.